This paragraph covers one TCR beta chain sequence. The sample is drawn from a study of blood T cell repertoires in COVID-19. Study-level information: Samples of COVID-19 (acute and convalescent) were obtained from the United States, Italy and Spain.

Authors' methods: Scientists estimated how many nucleated cells there were by amplifying reference gene primers. Only in-frame clones appear in the TCRdb table, and some are missing; sequencing was by immunoSEQ multiplex PCR. For V, J and clone size, that table is used; D and trimming come from the DNA. The table lists about 300,000 clones, 70% to 90% of them singletons. This study enrolled people aged 18 to 89 from 24 US geographic areas. Donors were grouped by their self-reported clinical history. Germline V gives CDR1 SGHKS, CDR2 YYEKEE (reference sequence). CDR3 length: 14 amino acids. V lost 3 bases and J lost 8, with 15 bases in between.

The TCR originated in a man between 25 and 39 years old who had recovered from COVID-19. J is TRBJ2-1 and V is TRBV5-5; D is unresolved. Specimen: PBMCs or T cells enriched from blood (not recorded which). The CDR3 nucleotides read TGTGCCAGCAGCTCTTTTCGTGAGGCGGATGAGCAGTTCTTC. Protein product: CASSSFREADEQFF.